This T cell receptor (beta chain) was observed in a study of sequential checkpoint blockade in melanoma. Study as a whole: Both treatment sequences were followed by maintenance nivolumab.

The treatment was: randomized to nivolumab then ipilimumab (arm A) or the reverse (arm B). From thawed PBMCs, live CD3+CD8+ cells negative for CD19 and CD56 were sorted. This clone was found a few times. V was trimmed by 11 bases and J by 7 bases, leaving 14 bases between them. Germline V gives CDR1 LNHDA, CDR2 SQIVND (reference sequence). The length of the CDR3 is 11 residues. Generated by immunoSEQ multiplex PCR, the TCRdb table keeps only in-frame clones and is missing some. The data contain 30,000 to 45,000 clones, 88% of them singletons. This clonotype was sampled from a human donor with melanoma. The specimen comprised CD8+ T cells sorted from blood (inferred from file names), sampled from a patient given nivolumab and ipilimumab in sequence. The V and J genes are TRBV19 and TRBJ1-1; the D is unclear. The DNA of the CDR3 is TGTGCCGGAGTGAGGGCCGGTGAAGCTTTCTTT. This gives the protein CAGVRAGEAFF.